Listed below are T cell receptor beta chains from one sample, sequenced in a study of blood T cell repertoires in COVID-19. Some clones are missing from TCRdb's copy, which holds only in-frame ones; the method was immunoSEQ multiplex PCR. The table has roughly 250,000 clones, about 83% seen once. The sequencing input was peripheral blood. Receptor source: a middle-aged woman who had recovered from COVID-19. Each CDR3 is given with its conserved first and last residue.

j_gene: TRBJ1-1; v_gene: TRBV9; CDR3aa: CASSKGDRGGGDTEAFF
j_gene: TRBJ1-2; v_gene: TRBV5-1; CDR3aa: CASSLEASGYGYTF
j_gene: TRBJ1-1; v_gene: TRBV6-5; CDR3aa: CASSYSELTEAFF
j_gene: TRBJ2-5; v_gene: TRBV7-2; CDR3aa: CASSPGGIQETQYF
j_gene: TRBJ2-5; v_gene: TRBV5-1; CDR3aa: CASSPGTSGETQYF
j_gene: TRBJ2-5; v_gene: TRBV5-5; CDR3aa: CASSARWETQYF
j_gene: TRBJ2-5; v_gene: TRBV5-1; CDR3aa: CASIKTGNETQYF
j_gene: TRBJ1-2; v_gene: TRBV27; CDR3aa: CASSSITGAYGYTF
j_gene: TRBJ1-4; v_gene: TRBV28; CDR3aa: CANSDSSNEKLFF
j_gene: TRBJ1-6; v_gene: TRBV6-5; CDR3aa: CASRPTGEGSPLHF
j_gene: TRBJ1-5; v_gene: TRBV28; CDR3aa: CASSFYQPQHF
j_gene: TRBJ2-5; v_gene: TRBV5-1; CDR3aa: CASTMTGQETQYF
j_gene: TRBJ2-5; v_gene: TRBV7-6; CDR3aa: CASNPTGGGQETQYF
j_gene: TRBJ2-7; v_gene: TRBV6-1; CDR3aa: CATIEPGRGVYEQYF
j_gene: TRBJ1-1; v_gene: TRBV7-3; CDR3aa: CASSLGPGVVGTEAFF
j_gene: TRBJ2-3; v_gene: TRBV7-9; CDR3aa: CAGTGTDTDTQYF
j_gene: TRBJ1-3; v_gene: TRBV10-3; CDR3aa: CATHTGTSGNTIYF